This T cell receptor (beta chain) was captured in a study of CD8+ T cells in alopecia areata. General study results and limits: Only one nonresponder was present, which leaves the link between baseline CD8+ expansion and response uncertain. Expanded CD8+ clones among the top 100, and scalp clonality, were significantly decreased by tofacitinib. Many expanded lesional clones persisted during tofacitinib (in both scalp and blood).

RNA extraction was followed by reverse transcription into cDNA, which acted as the sequencing template. The protocol was immunoSEQ multiplex PCR, while the TCRdb copy is restricted to in-frame clones and leaves out a portion. Among 200,000 or so clones listed, roughly 64% were seen once. As to treatment: oral pan-JAK inhibitor, 5-10 mg twice daily. Peripheral blood, together with lesional scalp punch biopsies, was collected from alopecia areata patients. About this clone itself: Its specificity is not known. Other nucleotide sequences from this sample produce the same CDR3.

This specimen was CD4+ T cells sorted from blood, taken at week 24, from a patient treated with tofacitinib. The sequence was obtained from a human donor with alopecia areata.

CDR3 amino acids: CASSFPGSTDTQYF. CDR3 in DNA: TGTGCCAGCAGCTTTCCGGGGAGCACAGATACGCAGTATTTT. The chain links TRBV7-2 to TRBJ2-3; D may be TRBD2 (5 bases). CDR3 length equals 14 residues. CDR1 SGHTA and CDR2 FQGNSA come from the germline V gene. V dropped 3 bases and J dropped 0 bases, with 7 bases sitting between them.